The 10 T cell receptor beta chains below come from one sample, sequenced in a study of response to subunit inactivated influenza vaccine. MiXCR, run by TCRdb on the RT-PCR reads, gives a single entry per CDR3 protein. Of fewer than 700,000 distinct CDR3 sequences in the sample, 10% to 15% were seen once. Sequenced here: PBMCs from blood, sampled 40 to 50 days after vaccination. The receptor set was obtained from a man aged 50-60 years who received an inactivated influenza vaccine.

This clonotype showed up just a few times. The chain uses TRBV12-3 or TRBV12-4 and TRBJ1-6; D is unresolved. The CDR3 runs 14 residues. Trimming removed 5 bases from V and 10 bases from J, with 15 bases in between. CDR3 protein: CASSQRARESPLHF. The CDR3 DNA sequence: TGTGCCAGCAGTCAACGGGCCCGGGAGTCACCCCTCCACTTT.

This clonotype has at least ten counts. The V gene is TRBV10-3, the J gene TRBJ2-7, with a possible D match to TRBD1 (6 bases). This CDR3 has 15 amino acids. Germline assignment: CDR1 ENHRY and CDR2 SYGVKD. The V and J ends lost 2 bases and 7 bases respectively, with 18 bases between them. This chain's CDR3 is CAISENRASEGEQYF. In nucleotides, the CDR3 is TGTGCCATCAGTGAGAACAGGGCCTCCGAGGGGGAGCAGTACTTC.

The genes are TRBV6-2 or TRBV6-3 and TRBJ2-7; the match to TRBD2 covers 7 bases. The germline gives CDR1 MNHEY, CDR2 SVGEGT. The CDR3 is 13 residues long. The ends lost 10 bases at V and 6 bases at J; junction bases unmatched: 12. CDR3 DNA sequence: TGTGCCACAAAACTCGCGGGAGCAGTCGAGCAGTACTTC. This codes for CATKLAGAVEQYF.

This clonotype turned up a few times. The chain combines TRBV12-3 or TRBV12-4 with TRBJ2-7, with D perhaps matching TRBD2 (5 bases). V lost 3 bases, J lost 5 bases, and 17 bases lay in between. The CDR3 length is 15 residues. The CDR3 region is CASSFQGYGVDEQYF. In nucleotides, the CDR3 is TGTGCCAGCAGTTTCCAAGGATACGGGGTCGACGAGCAGTACTTC.

There are a few counts of this clonotype. V and J are TRBV7-2 and TRBJ2-3, with D maybe TRBD2 (6 bases). The V end lost 5 bases, the J end lost 5 bases, and 11 bases lay between the germline ends. Germline V gives CDR1 SGHTA, CDR2 FQGNSA. The CDR3 has 13 amino acids. The CDR3 DNA is TGTGCCAGCAGCGTGACTAGTTTAGATACGCAGTATTTT. Translating gives CASSVTSLDTQYF. The full variable domain, its missing parts supplied by reference TRBV7-2 and TRBJ2-3, is GAGVSQSPSNKVTEKGKDVELRCDPISGHTALYWYRQSLGQGLEFLIYFQGNSAPDKSGLPSDRFSAERTGGSVSTLTIQRTQQEDSAVYLCASSVTSLDTQYFGPGTRLTVL.

This clonotype was seen many times. The rearrangement joins TRBV6-5 to TRBJ2-1; possibly TRBD2 for D (6 bases). The V gene lost 2 bases and the J gene lost 10 bases, with 12 bases spanning the gap. Germline CDR1 and CDR2: MNHEY and SVGAGI. CDR3 length: 13 amino acids. The CDR3, as DNA: TGTGCCAGCAGTTACACCCGGGCGGGAGAGCAGTTCTTC. This sequence encodes CASSYTRAGEQFF.

The rearrangement uses TRBV18 and TRBJ2-5, with 10 bases identical to TRBD2. This CDR3 region has 15 residues. The germline CDR1 and CDR2 sequences are KGHSH and LQKENI. V trimming: 0 bases; J trimming: 3 bases; junction bases outside the gene matches: 1. The CDR3 nucleotides read TGTGCCAGCTCACCACCGGGACTAGCGAAAGAGACCCAGTACTTC. It encodes CASSPPGLAKETQYF.

In this sample, this clonotype turned up a few times. The genes are TRBV5-1 and TRBJ2-1; TRBD1 matches at 7 bases. The length of the CDR3 is 16 residues. Germline V gene data show CDR1 as SGHRS and CDR2 as YFSETQ. Trimming removed 2 bases from V and 4 bases from J; junction bases left unmatched: 9. CDR3 amino acids: CASSFGNRGAYNEQFF. The CDR3 nucleotides read TGCGCCAGCAGCTTTGGAAACAGGGGAGCGTACAATGAGCAGTTCTTC. The full variable domain, its missing parts supplied by reference TRBV5-1 and TRBJ2-1, is KAGVTQTPRYLIKTRGQQVTLSCSPISGHRSVSWYQQTPGQGLQFLFEYFSETQRNKGNFPGRFSGRQFSNSRSEMNVSTLELGDSALYLCASSFGNRGAYNEQFFGPGTRLTVL.

The chain employs TRBV29-1 and TRBJ1-2; no reliable D call. V dropped 5 bases and J dropped 8 bases, with 18 bases sitting between them. This CDR3 is 13 amino acids long. CDR1 SQVTM and CDR2 ANQGSEA come from the germline V gene. CDR3 sequence (DNA): TGCAGCGTTCCCCAGGAACTCTTGGGGGGCTACACCTTC. Translation gives CSVPQELLGGYTF.

In its sample, this clonotype was seen many times. The V call is TRBV6-2 or TRBV6-3, the J call TRBJ2-3; the D is unclear. This CDR3 contains 13 residues. The germline V gene has CDR1 MNHEY and CDR2 SVGEGT. V gave up 6 bases and J gave up 4 bases, with 11 bases separating them. CDR3 nucleotides: TGTGCCAGCAGCCCACCCAGCCCAGATACGCAGTATTTT. This translates into CASSPPSPDTQYF.